This T cell receptor (beta chain) appears in the sequencing data of a study of CD8+ T cells in alopecia areata. Details on this clone: Its antigen remains unidentified.

The sequencing template was cDNA reverse transcribed from extracted RNA. TCRdb keeps only in-frame clones here, not all; method: immunoSEQ multiplex PCR. Of about 150,000 clones in the sample, more than 55% were seen once. Points from the study as a whole: Lesional scalp displayed greater clonality than normal scalp, most notably in alopecia totalis/universalis.

The source of this sequence is a human donor in good health. Sequencing was done on a sample of CD8+ T cells sorted from blood.

The DNA for the CDR3 is TGTGCCAGCAGGACTAGCGGGAGGTTGAATGAGCAGTTCTTC. As protein: CASRTSGRLNEQFF. This chain links TRBV11-1 with TRBJ2-1; 13 nucleotides match TRBD2. The ends lost 6 bases at V and 7 bases at J; junction bases unmatched: 3. Germline V gives CDR1 SGHAT, CDR2 FQDESV (reference sequence). The CDR3 sequence is 14 residues long.